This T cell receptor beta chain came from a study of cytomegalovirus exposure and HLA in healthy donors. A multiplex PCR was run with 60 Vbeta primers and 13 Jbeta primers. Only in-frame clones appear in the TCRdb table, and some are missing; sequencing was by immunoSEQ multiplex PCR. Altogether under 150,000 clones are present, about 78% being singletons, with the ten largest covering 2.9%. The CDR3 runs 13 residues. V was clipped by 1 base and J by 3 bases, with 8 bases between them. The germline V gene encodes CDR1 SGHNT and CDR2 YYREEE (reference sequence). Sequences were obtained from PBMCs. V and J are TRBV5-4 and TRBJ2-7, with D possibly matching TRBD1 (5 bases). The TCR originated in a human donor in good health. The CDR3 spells CASSLRQGYEQYF. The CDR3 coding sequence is TGTGCCAGCAGCTTGCGGCAGGGCTACGAGCAGTACTTC. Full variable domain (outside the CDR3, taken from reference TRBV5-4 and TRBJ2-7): ETGVTQSPTHLIKTRGQQVTLRCSSQSGHNTVSWYQQALGQGPQFIFQYYREEENGRGNFPPRFSGLQFPNYSSELNVNALELDDSALYLCASSLRQGYEQYFGPGTRLTVT.